This TCR beta chain was recorded in a study of blood T cell repertoires in COVID-19. Background on the study: Material from acute and convalescent COVID-19 was sourced from the United States, Italy and Spain. Sources were T cells, B-cell-depleted T cells, or PBMCs; the material itself was cDNA or gDNA.

Adults between roughly 18 and 95 years of age took part from 20 to 25 US areas. What the recovered Cohort 3 donors had was two negative PCRs, clearance, or symptom resolution. TCRdb's table, derived via immunoSEQ multiplex PCR, lists solely in-frame clones and lacks some. This sample has about half a million clones, with 88% found just once. The J segment lost 4 bases and the V segment lost 10 bases, leaving 8 bases of the junction unmatched. In germline, CDR1 is ENHRY, CDR2 SYGVKD. This CDR3 spans 13 amino acids. The sample comprised PBMCs or T cells enriched from blood (not recorded which). The chain has TRBV10-3 and TRBJ2-7, with 9 bases identical to TRBD1. The sequence derives from a woman aged 60 to 75 who had recovered from COVID-19. CDR3 DNA sequence: TGTGCCACGGACCCGGGACAGGGATACGAGCAGTACGTC. Translating it yields CATDPGQGYEQYV.